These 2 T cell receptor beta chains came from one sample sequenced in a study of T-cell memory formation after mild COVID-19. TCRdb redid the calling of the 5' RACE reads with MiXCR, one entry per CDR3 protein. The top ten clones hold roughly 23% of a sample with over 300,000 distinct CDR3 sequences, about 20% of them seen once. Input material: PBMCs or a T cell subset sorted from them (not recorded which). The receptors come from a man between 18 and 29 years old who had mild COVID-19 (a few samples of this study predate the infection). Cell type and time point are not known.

DNA for the CDR3: TGCGCCAGCAGCCAAGGACGGGGGTCCGGAGAGACCCAGTACTTC. It is translated as CASSQGRGSGETQYF. The gene calls are TRBV4-1 and TRBJ2-5; maybe TRBD2 (6 bases). The V end was cut by 1 base, the J end by 4 bases, with 13 bases between. CDR1 is MGHRA and CDR2 is YSYEKL in the germline V gene. CDR3 size: 15 residues.

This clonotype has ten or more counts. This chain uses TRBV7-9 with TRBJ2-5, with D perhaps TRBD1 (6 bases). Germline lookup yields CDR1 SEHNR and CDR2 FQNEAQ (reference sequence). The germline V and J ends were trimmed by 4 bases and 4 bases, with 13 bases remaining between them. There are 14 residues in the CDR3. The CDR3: CASSSATGLETQYF. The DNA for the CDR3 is TGTGCCAGCAGCTCCGCCACAGGGTTAGAGACCCAGTACTTC.